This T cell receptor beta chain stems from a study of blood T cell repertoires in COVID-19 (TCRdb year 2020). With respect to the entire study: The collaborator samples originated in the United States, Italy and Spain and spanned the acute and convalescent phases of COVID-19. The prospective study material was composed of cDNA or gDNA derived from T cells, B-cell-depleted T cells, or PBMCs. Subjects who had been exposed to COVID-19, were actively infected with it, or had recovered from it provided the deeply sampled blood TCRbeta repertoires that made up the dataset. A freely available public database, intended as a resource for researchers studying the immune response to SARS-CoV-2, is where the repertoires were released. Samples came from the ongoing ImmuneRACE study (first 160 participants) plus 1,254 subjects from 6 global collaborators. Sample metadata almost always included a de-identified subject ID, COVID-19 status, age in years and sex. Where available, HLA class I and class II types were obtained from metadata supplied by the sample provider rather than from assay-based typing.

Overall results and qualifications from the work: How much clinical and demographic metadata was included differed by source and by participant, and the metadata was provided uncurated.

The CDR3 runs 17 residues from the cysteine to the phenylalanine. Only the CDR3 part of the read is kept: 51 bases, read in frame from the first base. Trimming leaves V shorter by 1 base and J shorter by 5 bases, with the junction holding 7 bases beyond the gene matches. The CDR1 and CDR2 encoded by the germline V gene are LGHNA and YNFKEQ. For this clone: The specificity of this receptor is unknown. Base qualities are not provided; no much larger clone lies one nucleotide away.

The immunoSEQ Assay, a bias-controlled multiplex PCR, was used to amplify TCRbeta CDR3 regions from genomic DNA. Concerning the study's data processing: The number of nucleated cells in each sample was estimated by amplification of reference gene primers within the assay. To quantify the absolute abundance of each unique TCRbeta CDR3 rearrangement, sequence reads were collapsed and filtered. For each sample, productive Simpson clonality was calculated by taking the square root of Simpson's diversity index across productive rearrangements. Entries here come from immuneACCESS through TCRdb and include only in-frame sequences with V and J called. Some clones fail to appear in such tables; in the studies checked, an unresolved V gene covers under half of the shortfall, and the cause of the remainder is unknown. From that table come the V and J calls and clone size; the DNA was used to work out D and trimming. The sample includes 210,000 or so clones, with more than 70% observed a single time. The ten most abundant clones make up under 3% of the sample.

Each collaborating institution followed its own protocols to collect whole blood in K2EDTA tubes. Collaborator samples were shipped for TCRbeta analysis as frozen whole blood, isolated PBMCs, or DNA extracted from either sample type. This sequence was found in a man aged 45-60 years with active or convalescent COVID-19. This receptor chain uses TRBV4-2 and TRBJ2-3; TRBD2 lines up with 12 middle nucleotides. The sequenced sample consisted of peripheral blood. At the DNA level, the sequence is TGTGCCAGCAGCCAAGCGGCTAGCGGGGGGGCTGTAGATACGCAGTATTTT. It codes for CASSQAASGGAVDTQYF.